Following are 20 T cell receptor beta chains from one sample sequenced in a study of T cells in Graves' hyperthyroidism and ophthalmopathy. The investigators amplified TCR beta CDR3 regions from RNA transcripts. TCR CDR3 regions were first amplified by RT-PCR with HTBI primers. Each CDR3 protein is one row after TCRdb ran MiXCR on the multiplex PCR reads. The table shows 540,000 or so distinct CDR3 sequences, with more than 15% occurring only once. Sequencing was performed on blood. The source of these receptors is a woman under 40 with Graves' hyperthyroidism.

The chain has TRBV15 and TRBJ1-2, with D perhaps TRBD1 (6 bases). This CDR3 is 20 amino acids long. Germline CDR1 is LNHNV and CDR2 is YYDKDF (reference sequence). The V end lost 3 bases, the J end lost 0 bases, and 26 bases lay between the germline ends. Written as DNA, the CDR3 is TGTGCCACCAGCAGTGCACAGGGCAGGGTCCCTAATCCAACTAACTATGGCTACACCTTC. Encoded protein: CATSSAQGRVPNPTNYGYTF.

The rearrangement links TRBV6-1 to TRBJ2-2; D not certain. The V gene's germline CDR1 is MNHNS and CDR2 SASEGT. This CDR3 has 12 amino acids. V shed 6 bases and J shed 6 bases, with 8 bases lying between them. The CDR3 bases are TGTGCCAGCAGACGGGTTGCCGGGGAGCTGTTTTTT. It yields the protein CASRRVAGELFF.

This clonotype was counted at least ten times. The chain employs TRBV30 and TRBJ2-3, with TRBD2 matching 7 bases. Trimming at V came to 3 bases and at J to 9 bases, leaving 6 bases not matched to a gene. CDR1 GTSNPN and CDR2 SVGIG come from the germline V gene (reference sequence). This CDR3 is 12 amino acids long. CDR3 bases: TGTGCCTGGAGGGCCCAAGCGGGGACGCAGTATTTT. This encodes CAWRAQAGTQYF.

This clonotype has at least ten counts. This CDR3 is CASSQLYNEQFF. The CDR3 DNA is TGTGCCAGCAGCCAATTATACAATGAGCAGTTCTTC. The chain recombines TRBV3-1 with TRBJ2-1; D not certain. CDR3 length: 12 amino acids. Germline-derived CDR1 and CDR2 are LGHDT and YNNKEL (reference sequence). Trimming removed 2 bases from V and 4 bases from J, with 3 bases in between.

This clonotype turned up a few times. This rearrangement joins TRBV20-1 to TRBJ2-1; 7 bases map to TRBD1. V lost 6 bases to trimming and J lost 5 bases; unmatched junction nucleotides: 10. Germline V lookup: CDR1 DFQATT, CDR2 SNEGSKA (reference sequence). The CDR3 totals 14 residues. CDR3 sequence (DNA): TGCAGTGCCTTTGCCGGGACAGCCCACAATGAGCAGTTCTTC. This codes for CSAFAGTAHNEQFF.

This clonotype was detected ten times or more. The V and J genes are TRBV3-1 and TRBJ2-1; TRBD2 matches 7 bases. J gave up 2 bases and V 5 bases, and 12 bases lay outside the gene matches. The CDR3 extends over 17 amino acids. CDR1 LGHDT and CDR2 YNNKEL come from the germline V gene (reference sequence). DNA for the CDR3: TGTGCCAGCAGCACCCAAACTAGCGCCTTTGCCTACAATGAGCAGTTCTTC. It codes for CASSTQTSAFAYNEQFF.

This clonotype has a count of ten or more. The chain is built from TRBV4-1 and TRBJ1-2; D remains unclear. CDR1 is MGHRA, CDR2 YSYEKL, per germline. The length of the CDR3 is 13 residues. Trimming shortened V by 1 base and J by 6 bases, and 9 bases separated the two germline ends. The CDR3 DNA reads as TGCGCCAGCAGCCAAGTGTGGTCGGATGGCTACACCTTC. It encodes CASSQVWSDGYTF.

This clonotype was detected only a few times. This chain links TRBV28 with TRBJ2-3, with D perhaps TRBD1 or TRBD2 (5 bases each). This CDR3 is 16 amino acids long. CDR1 is MDHEN and CDR2 is SYDVKM in the germline V gene. V shed 4 bases and J shed 2 bases, with 16 bases lying between them. CDR3 sequence reads: CASSSTGTGNTDTQYF. The CDR3 coding sequence is TGTGCCAGCAGTTCCACCGGGACGGGCAACACAGATACGCAGTATTTT.

The V gene is TRBV9, the J gene TRBJ2-7; D possibly corresponds to TRBD1 (5 bases). The CDR3 totals 14 residues. The germline V gene encodes CDR1 SGDLS and CDR2 YYNGEE. The V end was cut by 1 base, the J end by 2 bases, with 10 bases between. CDR3 in amino acids: CASSVTDSPYEQYF. The CDR3 DNA reads TGTGCCAGCAGCGTAACCGACAGCCCCTACGAGCAGTACTTC.

The V and J genes are TRBV11-2 and TRBJ2-1, with TRBD2 matching 15 bases. V lost 8 bases, J lost 3 bases, and 11 bases stayed unmatched. Germline V CDR1 and CDR2: SGHAT, FQNNGV. This CDR3 contains 18 residues. The chain's CDR3 is CASSPPGLAGGHYNEQFF. CDR3 coding DNA: TGTGCCAGCTCACCACCGGGACTAGCGGGAGGCCACTACAATGAGCAGTTCTTC.

This clonotype occurred many times. This chain connects TRBV30 to TRBJ2-4; 10 nucleotides line up with TRBD1. V dropped 1 base and J dropped 8; count of bases not matched to a gene: 2. Germline V lookup: CDR1 GTSNPN, CDR2 SVGIG (reference sequence). This CDR3 is built from 13 residues. The CDR3 loop reads CAWSEGTGDIQYF. CDR3 sequence (DNA): TGTGCCTGGAGTGAAGGGACAGGGGACATTCAGTACTTC.

This clonotype was seen many times. The chain employs TRBV5-1 and TRBJ2-1; 10 bases line up with TRBD1. The CDR3 covers 15 residues. Germline V gene sequence: CDR1 SGHRS, CDR2 YFSETQ. Trimming took 7 bases from V and 2 from J; bases not matched to a gene: 6. The CDR3 DNA reads TGCGCCAGCCGAACGACAGGGGGCCCCTACAATGAGCAGTTCTTC. This encodes CASRTTGGPYNEQFF.

As regards this clonotype: This could be a read error, since a much larger clone is one nucleotide away. V is TRBV12-3 or TRBV12-4 and J is TRBJ2-1; the match to TRBD2 covers 7 bases. This CDR3 region has 17 residues. The V gene end was trimmed by 2 bases and the J gene end by 4 bases; junction bases not matched to a gene: 11. The CDR3 DNA follows: TGTGCCAGCAGTTTAAGGGCTGGCGGGAGAGGGTACAATGAGCAGTTCTTC. Translation gives CASSLRAGGRGYNEQFF.

This clonotype was observed a few times. The chain recombines TRBV18 with TRBJ2-3; 10 bases map to TRBD2. The CDR3 loop spans 16 amino acids. V lost 2 bases to trimming and J lost 5 bases; unmatched junction nucleotides: 7. Germline values: CDR1 KGHSH, CDR2 LQKENI. CDR3 sequence reads: CASSPVLAGIGDTQYF. CDR3 nucleotides: TGTGCCAGCTCACCAGTACTAGCGGGGATCGGAGATACGCAGTATTTT.

This clonotype was seen repeatedly, ten times or more. This chain joins TRBV20-1 and TRBJ2-7; TRBD1 agrees at 8 bases. The V segment lost 3 bases and the J segment 7 bases; nucleotides outside the gene matches: 11. There are 14 residues in the CDR3. Germline values: CDR1 DFQATT, CDR2 SNEGSKA (reference sequence). This chain's CDR3 is CSASFYQQGGEQYF. The CDR3 DNA reads as TGCAGTGCTAGCTTCTACCAACAGGGGGGAGAGCAGTACTTC.

This clonotype has a handful of counts. The genes are TRBV2 and TRBJ1-5; tentative D call: TRBD1 (6 bases). The CDR3 has 15 amino acids. Trimming took off 7 bases at V and 2 bases at J, with 15 bases between the two ends. Germline CDR1 and CDR2: SNHLY and FYNNEI. The DNA of the CDR3 is TGTGCCAGCACCCCAGGGGAGGATGGCAATCAGCCCCAGCATTTT. This encodes CASTPGEDGNQPQHF.

This clonotype was detected ten times or more. The rearrangement joins TRBV7-2 to TRBJ2-7, with D tentatively TRBD2 (5 bases). V was clipped by 4 bases and J by 3 bases, with 10 bases between them. This CDR3 contains 13 residues. Looked up from germline, CDR1 is SGHTA and CDR2 is FQGNSA. As DNA, the CDR3 is TGTGCCAGCAGCTCGAGGGTCTACTACGAGCAGTACTTC. This codes for CASSSRVYYEQYF.

Regarding this clonotype: This sequence may be a read error, since a much larger clone differs from it by one base. This chain links TRBV6-2 or TRBV6-3 with TRBJ1-2; 7 nucleotides line up with TRBD1. This CDR3 is built from 14 residues. Germline V gene data show CDR1 as MNHEY and CDR2 as SVGEGT. The CDR3 coding sequence is TGTGCCAGCATTACACTGGGACAGAACTATGGCTGCACCTTC. This sequence encodes CASITLGQNYGCTF.

Turning to this clonotype: A junction end diverges from the germline sequence, so it may reflect a read error. The V call is TRBV4-2, the J call TRBJ1-5, with unresolved D. CDR1 LGHNA and CDR2 YNFKEQ come from the germline V gene. The length of the CDR3 is 13 residues. This CDR3 reads CACSQDGNQPQHF. CDR3 nucleotides: TGTGCCTGCAGCCAAGATGGGAATCAGCCCCAGCATTTT.

This clonotype was detected ten times or more. The chain links TRBV2 to TRBJ2-7, with D unresolved. The V end was cut by 6 bases, the J end by 1 base, with 10 bases between. Germline V CDR1 and CDR2: SNHLY, FYNNEI. CDR3 size: 13 residues. CDR3 DNA: TGTGCCAGCAGAATAGACGCGTCCTACGAGCAGTACTTC. Translation: CASRIDASYEQYF.